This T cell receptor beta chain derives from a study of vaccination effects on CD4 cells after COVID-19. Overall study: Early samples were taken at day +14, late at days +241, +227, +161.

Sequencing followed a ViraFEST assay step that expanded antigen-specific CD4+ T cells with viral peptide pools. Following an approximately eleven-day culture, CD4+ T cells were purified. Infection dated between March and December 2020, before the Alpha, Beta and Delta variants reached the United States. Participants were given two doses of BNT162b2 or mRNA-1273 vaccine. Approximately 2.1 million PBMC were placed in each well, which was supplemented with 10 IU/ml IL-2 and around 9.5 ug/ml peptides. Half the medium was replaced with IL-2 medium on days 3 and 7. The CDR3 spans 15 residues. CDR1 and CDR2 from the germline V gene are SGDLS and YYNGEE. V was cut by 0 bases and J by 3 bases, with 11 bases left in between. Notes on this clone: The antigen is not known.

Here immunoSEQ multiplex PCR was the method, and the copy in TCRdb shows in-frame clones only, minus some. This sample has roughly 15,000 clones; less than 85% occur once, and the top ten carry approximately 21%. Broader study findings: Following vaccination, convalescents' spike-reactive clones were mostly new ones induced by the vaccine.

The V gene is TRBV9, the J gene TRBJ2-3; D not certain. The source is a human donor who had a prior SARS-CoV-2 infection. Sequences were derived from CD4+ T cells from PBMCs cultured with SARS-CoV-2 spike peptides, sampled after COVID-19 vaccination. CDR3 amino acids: CASSVGNHETDTQYF. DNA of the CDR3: TGTGCCAGCAGCGTAGGGAATCACGAGACAGATACGCAGTATTTT.